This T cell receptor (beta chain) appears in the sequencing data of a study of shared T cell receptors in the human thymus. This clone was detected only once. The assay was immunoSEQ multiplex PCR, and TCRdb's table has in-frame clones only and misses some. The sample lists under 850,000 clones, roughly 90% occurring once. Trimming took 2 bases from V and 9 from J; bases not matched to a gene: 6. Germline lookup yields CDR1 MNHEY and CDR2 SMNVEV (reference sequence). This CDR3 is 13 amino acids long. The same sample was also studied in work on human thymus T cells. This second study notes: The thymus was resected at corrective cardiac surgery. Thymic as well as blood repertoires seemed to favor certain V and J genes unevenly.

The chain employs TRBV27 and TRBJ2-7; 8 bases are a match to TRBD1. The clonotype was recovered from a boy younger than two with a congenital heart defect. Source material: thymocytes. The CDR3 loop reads CASSLVWGQAQYF. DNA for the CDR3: TGTGCCAGCAGTTTAGTTTGGGGACAGGCGCAGTACTTC.